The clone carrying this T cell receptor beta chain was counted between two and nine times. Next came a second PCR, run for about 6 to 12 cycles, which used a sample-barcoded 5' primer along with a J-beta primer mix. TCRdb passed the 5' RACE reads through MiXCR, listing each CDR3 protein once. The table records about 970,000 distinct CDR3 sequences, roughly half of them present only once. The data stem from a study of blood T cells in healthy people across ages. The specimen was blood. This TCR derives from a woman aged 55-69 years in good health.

The DNA for the CDR3 is TGTGCCAGCACCCCCGGGGGGCACCTAGAAGCTTTCTTT. Protein product: CASTPGGHLEAFF. V and J are TRBV28 and TRBJ1-1; D might be TRBD1 (6 bases). V lost 7 bases to trimming and J lost 8 bases, with 17 bases between them. The CDR3 is made up of 13 amino acids. Germline assignment: CDR1 MDHEN and CDR2 SYDVKM.